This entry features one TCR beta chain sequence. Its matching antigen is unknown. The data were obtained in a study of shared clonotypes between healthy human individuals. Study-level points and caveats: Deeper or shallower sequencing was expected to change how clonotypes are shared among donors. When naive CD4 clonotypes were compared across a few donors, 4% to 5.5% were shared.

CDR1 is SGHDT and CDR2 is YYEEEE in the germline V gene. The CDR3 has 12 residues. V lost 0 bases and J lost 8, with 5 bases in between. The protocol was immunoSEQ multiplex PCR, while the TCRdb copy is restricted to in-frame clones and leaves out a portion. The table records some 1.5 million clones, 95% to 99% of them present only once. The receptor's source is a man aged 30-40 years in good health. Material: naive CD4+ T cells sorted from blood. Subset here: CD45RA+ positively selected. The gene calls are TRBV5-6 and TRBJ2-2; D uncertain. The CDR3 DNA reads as TGTGCCAGCAGCTTGGCCAGTGGGGAGCTGTTTTTT. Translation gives CASSLASGELFF.